The next 17 T cell receptor beta chains were all read from a single sample in a study of blood T cells in healthy people across ages. A sample-barcoded 5' primer and a J-beta primer mix were used in a second PCR of roughly 6 to 11 cycles. Each CDR3 protein is one row after TCRdb ran MiXCR on the 5' RACE reads. Among 600,000 or so distinct CDR3 sequences listed, about 30% were seen once. The sequencing sample was made of blood. The receptors originated from an elderly woman in good health.

This clonotype was detected many times. The CDR3 DNA follows: TGTGCCTCGCGGACAGGGAGCGGCACAGATACGCAGTATTTT. Translation: CASRTGSGTDTQYF. V gene TRBV27 combines with J gene TRBJ2-3; 8 bases align to TRBD1. The CDR3 loop spans 14 amino acids. The junction had 8 bases not matched to a gene; V was cut back by 11 bases and J by 1 base. Germline CDR1 reads MNHEY; CDR2 reads SMNVEV (reference sequence).

The table lists this clonotype with many counts. The genes are TRBV20-1 and TRBJ2-3; no definite D call. Germline assignment: CDR1 DFQATT and CDR2 SNEGSKA (reference sequence). The CDR3 totals 12 residues. V lost 0 bases to trimming and J lost 2 bases, with 3 bases between them. CDR3 bases: TGCAGTGCTAGAGAACTCACAGATACGCAGTATTTT. This codes for CSARELTDTQYF.

The V call is TRBV5-1, the J call TRBJ1-2; no clear D gene. The CDR3 totals 14 residues. V was cut by 5 bases and J by 4 bases, with 15 bases left in between. Germline CDR1 and CDR2: SGHRS and YFSETQ. CDR3 sequence (DNA): TGCGCCAGCAGAGGAGCCCAGAGCTCCTATGGCTACACCTTC. This translates into CASRGAQSSYGYTF. The whole variable domain, filled in from reference TRBV5-1 and TRBJ1-2, reads KAGVTQTPRYLIKTRGQQVTLSCSPISGHRSVSWYQQTPGQGLQFLFEYFSETQRNKGNFPGRFSGRQFSNSRSEMNVSTLELGDSALYLCASRGAQSSYGYTFGSGTRLTVV.

This clonotype appeared a few times. A much bigger clone sits one base away, suggesting this may be a read error. This chain joins TRBV7-9 and TRBJ1-4, with 9 bases aligning to TRBD1. The CDR3 runs 14 residues. The germline gives CDR1 SEHNR, CDR2 FQNEAQ (reference sequence). The CDR3 nucleotides are TGTGCCAGCAGAAGAACAGGGGGCGACGAAAAACGGTTTTTT. Its translation: CASRRTGGDEKRFF.

The CDR3 is CASSSGGTAEQYF. Written as DNA, the CDR3 is TGTGCCAGCAGTTCAGGGGGGACCGCCGAGCAGTACTTC. The rearrangement links TRBV28 to TRBJ2-4; tentatively, D is TRBD1 (7 bases). The J call may be wrong; the DNA end is better matched by TRBJ2-7. CDR3 size: 13 residues. Germline CDR1 reads MDHEN; CDR2 reads SYDVKM.

This chain connects TRBV7-2 to TRBJ2-5, with D possibly called TRBD1 or TRBD2 (5 bases each). The DNA matches TRBJ2-7 better at its end, which makes the J call doubtful. Looked up from germline, CDR1 is SGHTA and CDR2 is FQGNSA. The CDR3 runs to 13 residues. The CDR3 DNA reads TGTGCCAGCAGCATAACTAGGGGATACGAGCAGTACTTC. Its translation is CASSITRGYEQYF.

This clonotype has a count of ten or more. V and J are TRBV2 and TRBJ2-7; no firm D call. The CDR3 is 13 residues long. V was shortened by 8 bases and J by 4 bases, with 15 bases between the two germline ends. CDR1 is SNHLY and CDR2 is FYNNEI in the germline V gene. This CDR3 is CASVQSPWYEQYF. For the CDR3, the DNA is TGTGCCAGCGTCCAGAGCCCTTGGTACGAGCAGTACTTC.

As to this clonotype: A junction end diverges from the germline sequence, so it may reflect a read error. The CDR3 DNA follows: TGTGCCTGCAGTGTAGACAGGAACACTGGAGCTTTCTTT. Its protein product is CACSVDRNTGAFF. The chain joins TRBV6-1 to TRBJ1-1; D may be TRBD1 (6 bases). CDR1 and CDR2 from the germline V gene are MNHNS and SASEGT. This CDR3 is 13 amino acids long.

This clonotype has ten or more counts. The CDR3 sequence is CASSAGQGRTEQYF. CDR3 sequence (DNA): TGTGCCAGCAGTGCAGGACAGGGCAGGACCGAGCAGTACTTC. The chain has TRBV6-1 and TRBJ2-7; 8 nucleotides align to TRBD1. Germline V CDR1 and CDR2: MNHNS, SASEGT. The CDR3 contains 14 residues. J lost 6 bases, V lost 4 bases, and 8 bases had no gene match.

This clonotype was picked up many times. This chain links TRBV6-6 with TRBJ2-7, with D possibly being TRBD1 or TRBD2 (5 bases each). V was pared by 0 bases and J by 1 base, with 13 bases between. Germline V gene data show CDR1 as MNHNY and CDR2 as SVGAGI (reference sequence). The CDR3 covers 16 residues. The CDR3, as DNA: TGTGCCAGCAGTTACTCCCACGGGGCACAATCCTACGAGCAGTACTTC. The encoded protein is CASSYSHGAQSYEQYF.

This clonotype was picked up many times. This chain connects TRBV11-2 to TRBJ2-3; TRBD2 matches 12 bases. Germline loops: CDR1 SGHAT, CDR2 FQNNGV. Trimming removed 3 bases from V and 2 bases from J; junction bases left unmatched: 6. This CDR3 has 17 amino acids. The CDR3 is CASSFWTSGANTDTQYF. The CDR3 bases are TGTGCCAGCAGCTTCTGGACTAGCGGGGCGAACACAGATACGCAGTATTTT.

As to this clonotype: A junction boundary mismatches the germline segment, possibly from a read error. V and J are TRBV7-2 and TRBJ2-5; the D gene is possibly TRBD2 (6 bases). The CDR3 has 13 amino acids. Per germline, CDR1 SGHTA and CDR2 FQGNSA. In DNA, the CDR3 is TGTGCCGGCAGATCCAGGGAGGTGAGGACCCAGTACTTC. Encoded protein: CAGRSREVRTQYF.

Concerning this clonotype itself: This could be a read error, since a much larger clone is one nucleotide away. The gene calls are TRBV25-1 and TRBJ2-1; the match to TRBD2 covers 8 bases. The CDR3 has 14 amino acids. Germline loops: CDR1 MGHDK, CDR2 SYGVNS. With V trimmed by 6 bases and J by 3 bases, 4 bases remained unmatched. The CDR3 nucleotides read TGTGCCAGCAGGGATAGCGGGGTCTACAATGAGCAGTTCTTC. Residues: CASRDSGVYNEQFF.

This clonotype has more than one count but fewer than ten. With a much larger clone just one base away, this may be a read error. The chain employs TRBV27 and TRBJ1-6, with 9 bases fitting TRBD1. CDR3 length: 15 residues. Germline V gives CDR1 MNHEY, CDR2 SMNVEV (reference sequence). CDR3 sequence: CAGSGRDRANSPLHF. In DNA, the CDR3 is TGTGCCGGCAGTGGGCGGGACAGGGCTAATTCACCCCTCCACTTT.

This clonotype was seen repeatedly, ten times or more. The gene calls are TRBV14 and TRBJ2-1, with 9 bases matching TRBD1. The CDR3 runs 17 residues. J was trimmed by 0 bases and V by 3 bases; bases with no gene match: 6. Germline lookup yields CDR1 SGHDN and CDR2 FVKESK. The CDR3 is CASSQWTGVSSYNEQFF. The CDR3 region has the DNA TGTGCCAGCAGCCAGTGGACAGGGGTTTCCTCCTACAATGAGCAGTTCTTC.

This clonotype was seen repeatedly, ten times or more. The chain uses TRBV11-2 and TRBJ2-7, with 8 bases that match TRBD1. V lost 4 bases, J lost 2 bases, and 4 bases stayed unmatched. The CDR3 is made up of 14 amino acids. Germline CDR1 and CDR2: SGHAT and FQNNGV. The CDR3 protein is CASSSGTGAYEQYF. The CDR3 DNA is TGTGCCAGCAGCTCCGGGACAGGAGCCTACGAGCAGTACTTC.

Note on this clonotype: One base away lies a much larger clone, so this may be a sequencing read error. CDR3 region: CASSPSNGGATGTQYF. As DNA, the CDR3 is TGTGCCAGCAGTCCTTCGAACGGGGGGGCCACAGGTACGCAGTATTTT. V and J are TRBV6-2 or TRBV6-3 and TRBJ2-3; the match to TRBD2 covers 8 bases. In germline, CDR1 is MNHEY, CDR2 SVGEGT. This CDR3 region has 16 residues.